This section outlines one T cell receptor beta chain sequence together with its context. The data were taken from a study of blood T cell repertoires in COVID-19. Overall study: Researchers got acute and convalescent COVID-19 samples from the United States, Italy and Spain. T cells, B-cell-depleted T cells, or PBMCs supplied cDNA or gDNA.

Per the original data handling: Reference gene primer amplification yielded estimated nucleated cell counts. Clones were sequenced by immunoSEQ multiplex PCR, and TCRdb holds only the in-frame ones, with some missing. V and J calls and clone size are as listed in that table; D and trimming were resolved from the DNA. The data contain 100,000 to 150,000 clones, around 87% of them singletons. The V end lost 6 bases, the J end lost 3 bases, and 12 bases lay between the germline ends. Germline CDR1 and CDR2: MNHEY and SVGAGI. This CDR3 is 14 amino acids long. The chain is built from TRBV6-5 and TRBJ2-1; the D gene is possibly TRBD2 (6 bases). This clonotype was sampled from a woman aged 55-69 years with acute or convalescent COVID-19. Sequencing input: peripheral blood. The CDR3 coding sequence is TGTGCCAGCAGGGGACTGGGGGACTACAATGAGCAGTTCTTC. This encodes CASRGLGDYNEQFF.